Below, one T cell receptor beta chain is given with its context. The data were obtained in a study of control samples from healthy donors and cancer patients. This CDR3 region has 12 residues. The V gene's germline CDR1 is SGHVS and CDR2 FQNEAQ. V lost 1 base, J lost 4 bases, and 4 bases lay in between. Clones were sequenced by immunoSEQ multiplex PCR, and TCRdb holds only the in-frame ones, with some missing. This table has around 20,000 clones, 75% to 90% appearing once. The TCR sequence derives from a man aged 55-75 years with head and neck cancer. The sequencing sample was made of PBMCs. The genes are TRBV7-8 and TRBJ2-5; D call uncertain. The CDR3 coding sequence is TGTGCCAGCAGCTTAGAGGTAGAGACCCAGTACTTC. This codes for CASSLEVETQYF. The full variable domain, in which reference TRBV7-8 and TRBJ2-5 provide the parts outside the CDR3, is GAGVSQSPRYKVAKRGQDVALRCDPISGHVSLFWYQQALGQGPEFLTYFQNEAQLDKSGLPSDRFFAERPEGSVSTLKIQRTQQEDSAVYLCASSLEVETQYFGPGTRLLVL.